The TCR beta chain under discussion was sequenced for a study of cytomegalovirus exposure and HLA in healthy donors. The PCR made use of 60 Vbeta and 13 Jbeta primers. Sequencing was performed with immunoSEQ multiplex PCR; in TCRdb, only in-frame clones are kept and a portion is missing. The sample lists 130,000 or so clones, around four fifths occurring once. Study results and limitations: According to the study, some 160 TCR beta chains were cytomegalovirus-associated.

Worth noting for this clone: The antigen remains unidentified.

Trimming removed 1 base at V and 2 bases at J, with 9 bases between. Germline V lookup: CDR1 WNHNN, CDR2 SYGVQD (reference sequence). The CDR3 runs 15 residues. The chain employs TRBV10-1 and TRBJ2-1, with a tentative D call TRBD2 (7 bases). Sequencing was carried out using PBMCs. The TCR originated in a woman between 35 and 50 years old in good health and CMV-seronegative. The CDR3 loop is CASSEYGGPYNEQFF. In DNA form, the CDR3 reads TGCGCCAGCAGTGAGTACGGGGGGCCCTACAATGAGCAGTTCTTC.